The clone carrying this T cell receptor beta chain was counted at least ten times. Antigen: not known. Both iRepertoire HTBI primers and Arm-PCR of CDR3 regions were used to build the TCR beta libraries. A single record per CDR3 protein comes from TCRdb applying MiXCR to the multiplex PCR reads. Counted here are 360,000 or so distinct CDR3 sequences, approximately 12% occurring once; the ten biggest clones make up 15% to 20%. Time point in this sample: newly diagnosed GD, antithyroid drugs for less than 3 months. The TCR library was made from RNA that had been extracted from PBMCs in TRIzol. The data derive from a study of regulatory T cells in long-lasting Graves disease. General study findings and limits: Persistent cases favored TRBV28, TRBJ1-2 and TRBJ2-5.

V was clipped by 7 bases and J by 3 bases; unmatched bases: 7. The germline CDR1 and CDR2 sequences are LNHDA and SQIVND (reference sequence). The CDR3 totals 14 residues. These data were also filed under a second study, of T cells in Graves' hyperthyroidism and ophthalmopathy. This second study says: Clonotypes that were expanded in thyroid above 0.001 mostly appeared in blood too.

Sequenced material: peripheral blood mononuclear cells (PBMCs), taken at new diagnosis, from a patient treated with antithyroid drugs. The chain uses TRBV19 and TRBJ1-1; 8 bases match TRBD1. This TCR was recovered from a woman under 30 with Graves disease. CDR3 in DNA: TGTGCCAGTAAAATACAGGGGGGATACACTGAAGCTTTCTTT. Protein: CASKIQGGYTEAFF.